This T cell receptor (beta chain) was recovered during a study of cytomegalovirus exposure and HLA in healthy donors. Study-level points and caveats: No immune exposure information besides CMV serostatus was available. There were some V segments, including TRBV6-2 and TRBV6-3, excluded as indistinguishable. A prior analysis recorded that most TCR beta V segments were productive about 87% or about 30% of the time.

Primers: 60 Vbeta forward and 13 Jbeta reverse. Libraries were prepared by immunoSEQ multiplex PCR; TCRdb keeps only in-frame clonotypes and omits some of them. This repertoire includes about 200,000 clones. V shed 8 bases, J shed 5 bases, and the junction held 8 bases outside the gene matches. The CDR3 runs 14 residues. Germline CDR1 SGHTA, CDR2 FQGNSA. Regarding this clone: The antigen is unknown.

The material sequenced was PBMCs. The source is a girl aged 2 to 10 in good health and CMV-seropositive. V usage is TRBV7-2 and J usage is TRBJ2-2; TRBD2 aligns across 7 bases. The CDR3, as DNA: TGTGCCAGCGGAGGACTAGGGCCTACCGGGGAGCTGTTTTTT. Its translation is CASGGLGPTGELFF.